The clone carrying this T cell receptor (beta chain) was seen a handful of times. Germline-derived CDR1 and CDR2 are LNHNV and YYDKDF (reference sequence). This CDR3 contains 15 residues. Trimming removed 1 base from V and 6 bases from J; junction bases left unmatched: 6. The protocol was immunoSEQ multiplex PCR, while the TCRdb copy is restricted to in-frame clones and leaves out a portion. Of about 37,000 clones in the sample, over 80% were seen once. This sample is part of a study of T cell changes during pregnancy in multiple sclerosis. The sequences come from CD4+ T cells from peripheral blood mononuclear cells, collected in the third trimester of pregnancy. The receptor comes from a female donor in good health, enrolled as a control in a pregnancy study. The J gene is TRBJ2-1, the V gene TRBV15; 7 bases agree with TRBD2. In nucleotides, the CDR3 is TGTGCCACCAGCAGAGGGGGGGGACCTTTCAATGAGCAGTTCTTC. The encoded protein is CATSRGGGPFNEQFF. Combining the CDR3 with reference TRBV15 and TRBJ2-1 gives the whole variable domain DAMVIQNPRYQVTQFGKPVTLSCSQTLNHNVMYWYQQKSSQAPKLLFHYYDKDFNNEADTPDNFQSRRPNTSFCFLDIRSPGLGDTAMYLCATSRGGGPFNEQFFGPGTRLTVL.